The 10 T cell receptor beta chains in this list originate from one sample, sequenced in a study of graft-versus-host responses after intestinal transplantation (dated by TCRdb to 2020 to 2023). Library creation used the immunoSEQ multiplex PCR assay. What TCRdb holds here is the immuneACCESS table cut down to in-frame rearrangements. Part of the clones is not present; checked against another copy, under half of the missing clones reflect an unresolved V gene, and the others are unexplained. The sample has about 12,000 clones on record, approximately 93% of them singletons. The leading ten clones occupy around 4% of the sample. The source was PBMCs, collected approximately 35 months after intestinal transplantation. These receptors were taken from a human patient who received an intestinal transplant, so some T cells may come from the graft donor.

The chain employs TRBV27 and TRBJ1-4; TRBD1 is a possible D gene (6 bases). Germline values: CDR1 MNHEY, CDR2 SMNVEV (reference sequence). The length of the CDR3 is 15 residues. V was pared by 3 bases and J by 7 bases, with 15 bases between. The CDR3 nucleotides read TGTGCCAGCAGTTTCCAAGGACAGTGGGGTGAAAAACTGTTTTTT. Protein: CASSFQGQWGEKLFF.

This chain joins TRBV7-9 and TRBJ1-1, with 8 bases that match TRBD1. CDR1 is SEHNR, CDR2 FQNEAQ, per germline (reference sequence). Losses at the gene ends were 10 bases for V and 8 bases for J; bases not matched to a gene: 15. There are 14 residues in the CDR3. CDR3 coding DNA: TGTGCCATCATAACCGGACAGGGAGGATCCGAAGCTTTCTTT. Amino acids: CAIITGQGGSEAFF.

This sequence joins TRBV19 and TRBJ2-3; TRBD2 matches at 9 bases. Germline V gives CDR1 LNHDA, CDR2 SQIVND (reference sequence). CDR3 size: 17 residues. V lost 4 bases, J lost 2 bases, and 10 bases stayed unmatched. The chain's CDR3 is CASSTRTSAYLTDTQYF. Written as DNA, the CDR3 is TGTGCCAGTAGTACCAGGACTAGCGCCTACCTCACAGATACGCAGTATTTT.

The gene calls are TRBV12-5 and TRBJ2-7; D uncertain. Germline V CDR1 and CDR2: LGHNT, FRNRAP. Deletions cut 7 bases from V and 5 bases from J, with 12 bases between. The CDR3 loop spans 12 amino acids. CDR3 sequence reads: CASASGRHEQYF. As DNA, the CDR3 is TGTGCTAGTGCCTCGGGCCGCCACGAGCAGTACTTC.

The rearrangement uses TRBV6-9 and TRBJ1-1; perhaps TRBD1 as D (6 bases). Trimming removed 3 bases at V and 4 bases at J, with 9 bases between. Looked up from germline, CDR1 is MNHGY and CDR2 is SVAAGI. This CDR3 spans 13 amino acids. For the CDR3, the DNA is TGTGCCAGCAGTTACTCCAGGGGCACTGAAGCTTTCTTT. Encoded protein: CASSYSRGTEAFF.

CDR3 in amino acids: CSVQGINSYEQYF. CDR3 in DNA: TGCAGCGTTCAGGGAATAAATTCCTACGAGCAGTACTTC. V gene TRBV29-1 combines with J gene TRBJ2-7, with D possibly being TRBD1 (5 bases). Trimming removed 5 bases at V and 1 base at J, with 12 bases between. CDR1 and CDR2 (germline): SQVTM, ANQGSEA. The CDR3 runs 13 residues.

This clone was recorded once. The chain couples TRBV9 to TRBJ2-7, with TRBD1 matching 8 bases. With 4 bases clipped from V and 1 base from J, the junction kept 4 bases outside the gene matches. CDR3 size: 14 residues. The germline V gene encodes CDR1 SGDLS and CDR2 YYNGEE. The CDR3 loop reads CASSPRDRSYEQYF. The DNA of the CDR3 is TGTGCCAGCAGCCCCCGGGACAGGTCCTACGAGCAGTACTTC.

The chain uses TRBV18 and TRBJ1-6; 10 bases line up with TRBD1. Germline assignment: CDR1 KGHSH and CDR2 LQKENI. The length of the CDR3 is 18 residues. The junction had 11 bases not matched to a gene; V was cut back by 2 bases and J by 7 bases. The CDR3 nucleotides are TGTGCCAGCTCACCATGGGGACCGGGACAGGGGTTCAATTCACCCCTCCACTTT. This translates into CASSPWGPGQGFNSPLHF.

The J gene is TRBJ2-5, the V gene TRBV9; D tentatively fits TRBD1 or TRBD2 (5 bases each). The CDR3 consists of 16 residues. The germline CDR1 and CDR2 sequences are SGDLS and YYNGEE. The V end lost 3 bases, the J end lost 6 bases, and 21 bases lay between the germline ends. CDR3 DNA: TGTGCCAGCAGCGGGGACCTCCGGGACGGTGGAAAGACCCAGTACTTC. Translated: CASSGDLRDGGKTQYF.

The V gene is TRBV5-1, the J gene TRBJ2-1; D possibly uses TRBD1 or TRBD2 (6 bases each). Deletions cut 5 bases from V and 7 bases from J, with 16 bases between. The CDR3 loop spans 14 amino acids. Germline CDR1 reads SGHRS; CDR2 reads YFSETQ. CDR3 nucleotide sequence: TGCGCCAGCAGGGAGGGACAAGGTACAAATGAGCAGTTCTTC. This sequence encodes CASREGQGTNEQFF.